The 2 T cell receptor beta chains in this list originate from one sample, sequenced in a study of blood T cell repertoires in COVID-19. Profiling relied on immunoSEQ multiplex PCR, and the TCRdb table lists in-frame clones only, not all of them. In the table there are more than 120,000 clones, roughly 84% of which are singletons. The sequencing input was peripheral blood. The receptors originated from a human donor with acute or convalescent COVID-19. The donor label of this sample is uncertain.

The chain links TRBV14 to TRBJ1-2; TRBD1 is a possible D gene (6 bases). The CDR3 covers 13 residues. The V end was cut by 3 bases, the J end by 4 bases, with 9 bases between. Per germline, CDR1 SGHDN and CDR2 FVKESK. The chain's CDR3 is CASSQGASYGYTF. The DNA for the CDR3 is TGTGCCAGCAGCCAGGGGGCTAGCTATGGCTACACCTTC.

The rearrangement uses TRBV6-5 and TRBJ1-1; 8 nucleotides line up with TRBD1. Germline loops: CDR1 MNHEY, CDR2 SVGAGI. V trimming: 6 bases; J trimming: 3 bases; junction bases outside the gene matches: 3. This CDR3 has 13 amino acids. CDR3 sequence: CASSRGQDTEAFF. The CDR3 coding sequence is TGTGCCAGCAGCAGGGGGCAGGACACTGAAGCTTTCTTT.